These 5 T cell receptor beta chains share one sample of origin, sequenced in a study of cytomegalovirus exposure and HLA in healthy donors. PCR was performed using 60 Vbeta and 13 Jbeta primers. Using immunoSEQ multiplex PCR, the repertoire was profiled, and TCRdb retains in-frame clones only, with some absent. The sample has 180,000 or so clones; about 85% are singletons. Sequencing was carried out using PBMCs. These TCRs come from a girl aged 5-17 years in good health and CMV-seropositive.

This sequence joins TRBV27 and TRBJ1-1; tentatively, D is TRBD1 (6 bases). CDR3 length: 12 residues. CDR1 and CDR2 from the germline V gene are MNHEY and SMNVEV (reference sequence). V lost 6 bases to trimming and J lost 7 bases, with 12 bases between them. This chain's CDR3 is CASSPGANEAFF. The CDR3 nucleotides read TGTGCCAGCAGCCCAGGGGCGAATGAAGCTTTCTTT.

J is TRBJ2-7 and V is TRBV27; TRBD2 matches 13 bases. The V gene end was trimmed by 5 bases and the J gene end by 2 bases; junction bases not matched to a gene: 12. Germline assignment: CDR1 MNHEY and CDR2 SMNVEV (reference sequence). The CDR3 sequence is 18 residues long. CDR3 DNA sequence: TGTGCCAGCAGTCAAATAGGACTAGCGGGAGCGGTCGCCTACGAGCAGTACTTC. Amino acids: CASSQIGLAGAVAYEQYF.

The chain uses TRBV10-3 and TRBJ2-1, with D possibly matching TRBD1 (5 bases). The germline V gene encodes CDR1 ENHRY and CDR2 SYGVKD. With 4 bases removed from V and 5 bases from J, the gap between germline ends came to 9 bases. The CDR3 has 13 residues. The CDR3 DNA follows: TGTGCCATCAGTGGAAGGGGAAACAATGAGCAGTTCTTC. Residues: CAISGRGNNEQFF.

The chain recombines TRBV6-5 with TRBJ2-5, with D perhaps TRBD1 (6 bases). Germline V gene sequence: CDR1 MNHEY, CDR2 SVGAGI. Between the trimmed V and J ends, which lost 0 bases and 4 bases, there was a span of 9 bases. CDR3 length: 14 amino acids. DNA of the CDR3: TGTGCCAGCAGTTACTCGATCAGGGGAGAGACCCAGTACTTC. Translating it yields CASSYSIRGETQYF.

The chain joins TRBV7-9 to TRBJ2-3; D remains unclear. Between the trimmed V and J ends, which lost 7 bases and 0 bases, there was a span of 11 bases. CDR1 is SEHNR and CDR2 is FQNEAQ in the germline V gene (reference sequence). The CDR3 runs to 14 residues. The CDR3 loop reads CASKSDVSTDTQYF. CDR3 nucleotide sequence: TGTGCCAGCAAAAGCGACGTTAGCACAGATACGCAGTATTTT.